This TCR beta chain was identified during a study of cytomegalovirus exposure and HLA in healthy donors. The study's findings and limits: HLA allele associations emerged for about 18,000 TCR beta sequences in a later analysis, at 0.05 false discovery rate. A later analysis found that most CMV-associated TCR beta chains appeared HLA-restricted. Among the sequence variants, a highly shared cluster was likely an artifact of sequencing. What TCR beta sequences reportedly achieved was accurate prediction of HLA-A and HLA-B alleles in most subjects.

PCR amplification relied on 60 Vbeta primers (plus 13 Jbeta primers). Some clones are missing from TCRdb's copy, which holds only in-frame ones; the method was immunoSEQ multiplex PCR. The top ten hold around 4.1% of the sample, which has approximately 110,000 clones, more than 60% seen once. The V gene's germline CDR1 is SGHKS and CDR2 YYEKEE (reference sequence). Trimming took 4 bases from V and 3 from J; bases not matched to a gene: 17. The length of the CDR3 is 20 residues. With regard to this clone: Its antigen is not known.

The sequencing input was PBMCs. The chain joins TRBV5-5 to TRBJ2-1; TRBD2 agrees at 12 bases. The sequence was collected from a woman in her thirties or forties in good health and CMV-seronegative. The DNA for the CDR3 is TGTGCCAGCAGCAGCCCTAGCGGGGGGGCCGGTATACTCTTCTACAATGAGCAGTTCTTC. Its protein is CASSSPSGGAGILFYNEQFF.